This T cell receptor beta chain was retrieved from a study of CD8 T cells in ankylosing spondylitis. Whole-study findings and limits: In ankylosing spondylitis patients, matched synovial fluid reportedly showed significant enrichment of disease-linked clones.

Quantitative molecular-barcoded 5'-RACE generated the TCR beta libraries. TCRdb ran MiXCR on the 5' RACE reads and lists one entry per CDR3 protein. Among 120,000 or so distinct CDR3 sequences listed, roughly 13% were seen once. This clonotype was seen ten or more times. Its antigen is still unknown. V was trimmed by 8 bases and J by 6 bases, leaving 19 bases between them. The CDR3 is 13 amino acids. Germline CDR1 reads DFQATT; CDR2 reads SNEGSKA (reference sequence). The clonotype originates from a female donor with ankylosing spondylitis or in good health (not recorded which). The rearrangement uses TRBV20-1 and TRBJ1-1; D gene unclear. Material for sequencing was blood, either unsorted or a sorted T cell fraction (not recorded which). DNA for the CDR3: TGCAGTCCCCACGGACGGAGCCCTCCTGAAGCTTTCTTT. Amino acid sequence: CSPHGRSPPEAFF.